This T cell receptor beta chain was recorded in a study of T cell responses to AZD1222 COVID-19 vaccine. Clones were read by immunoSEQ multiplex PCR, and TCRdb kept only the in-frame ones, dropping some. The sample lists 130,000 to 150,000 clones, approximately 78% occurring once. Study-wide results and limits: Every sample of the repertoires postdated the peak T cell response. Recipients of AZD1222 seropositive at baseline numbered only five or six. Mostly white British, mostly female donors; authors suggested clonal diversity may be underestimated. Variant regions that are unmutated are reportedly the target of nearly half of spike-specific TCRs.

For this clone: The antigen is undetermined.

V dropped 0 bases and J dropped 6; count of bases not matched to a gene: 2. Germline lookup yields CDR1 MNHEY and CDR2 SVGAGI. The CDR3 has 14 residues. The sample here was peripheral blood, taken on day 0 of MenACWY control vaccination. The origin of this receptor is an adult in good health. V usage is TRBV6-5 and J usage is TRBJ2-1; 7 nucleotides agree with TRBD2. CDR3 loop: CASSYSWTSNEQFF. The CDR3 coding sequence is TGTGCCAGCAGTTACTCGTGGACTAGCAATGAGCAGTTCTTC.